This T cell receptor (beta chain) was recovered during a study of blood T cell repertoires in COVID-19. Turning to the study itself: PBMCs, B-cell-depleted T cells, or T cells were the source of the cDNA or gDNA that made up the material.

In the source study's methods: Estimation of nucleated cell counts was performed using reference gene primer amplification. The assay was immunoSEQ multiplex PCR, and TCRdb's table has in-frame clones only and misses some. D and trimming come from the DNA, and the V and J calls and clone size come from that table. The table records around 50,000 clones, roughly nine tenths of them present only once. Trimming stripped 2 bases from V and 8 bases from J, with 14 bases between. CDR1 is SGHRS, CDR2 YFSETQ, per germline. This CDR3 spans 15 amino acids. This chain connects TRBV5-1 to TRBJ1-6; TRBD1 might be the D (5 bases). This TCR derives from a man aged 55-75 years with active or convalescent COVID-19. Material: peripheral blood. CDR3 in DNA: TGCGCCAGCAGCTTTGCTCCCCAAGGGGATTCACCCCTCCACTTT. This translates into CASSFAPQGDSPLHF.